One sample yielded the 7 T cell receptor beta chains listed below, sequenced in a study of cytomegalovirus exposure and HLA in healthy donors. Sequenced by immunoSEQ multiplex PCR; TCRdb stores in-frame clones only, minus some. The data hold some 170,000 clones, with approximately 89% observed a single time. Sequences were obtained from PBMCs. The receptors derive from a man aged 18 to 30 in good health and CMV-seropositive.

The CDR3 sequence: CASSQGAGAYQPQHF. DNA for the CDR3: TGCGCCAGCAGCCAAGGTGCAGGGGCATATCAGCCCCAGCATTTT. The V and J genes are TRBV4-1 and TRBJ1-5; D is perhaps TRBD1 (6 bases). Germline loops: CDR1 MGHRA, CDR2 YSYEKL. Trimming removed 1 base at V and 5 bases at J, with 12 bases between. This CDR3 has 15 amino acids.

The chain combines TRBV19 with TRBJ1-2, with 7 bases lining up with TRBD1. With V trimmed by 4 bases and J by 4 bases, 3 bases remained unmatched. This CDR3 is 13 amino acids long. Germline CDR1 LNHDA, CDR2 SQIVND (reference sequence). CDR3 bases: TGTGCCAGTAGTAGGGACAGCCTCTATGGCTACACCTTC. Protein: CASSRDSLYGYTF.

This rearrangement joins TRBV19 to TRBJ1-2; 9 bases match TRBD1. The germline V gene has CDR1 LNHDA and CDR2 SQIVND (reference sequence). CDR3 length: 14 residues. With V trimmed by 3 bases and J by 4 bases, 3 bases remained unmatched. CDR3 sequence reads: CASSMGTGLYGYTF. CDR3 sequence (DNA): TGTGCCAGTAGTATGGGGACAGGGCTCTATGGCTACACCTTC. Supplemented by reference TRBV19 and TRBJ1-2, the full variable domain reads DGGITQSPKYLFRKEGQNVTLSCEQNLNHDAMYWYRQDPGQGLRLIYYSQIVNDFQKGDIAEGYSVSREKKESFPLTVTSAQKNPTAFYLCASSMGTGLYGYTFGSGTRLTVV.

The V and J genes are TRBV28 and TRBJ1-4; TRBD1 matches 7 bases. The CDR3 sequence is 15 residues long. CDR1 is MDHEN, CDR2 SYDVKM, per germline. With 2 bases clipped from V and 7 bases from J, the junction kept 7 bases outside the gene matches. CDR3 residues: CASSLAGTAGEKLFF. Here the CDR3 DNA reads TGTGCCAGCAGTTTAGCCGGGACAGCCGGTGAAAAACTGTTTTTT.

V and J are TRBV28 and TRBJ2-5; 7 positions agree with TRBD1. The length of the CDR3 is 16 residues. From germline, CDR1 is MDHEN and CDR2 SYDVKM. V shed 5 bases and J 5 bases; nucleotides not matched to a gene: 14. This chain's CDR3 is CASSPLQGQWRETQYF. The CDR3, as DNA: TGTGCCAGCAGTCCCCTTCAGGGACAGTGGCGTGAGACCCAGTACTTC.

As concerns this clone: The junction and the germline gene differ at one end; a read error may be behind it. The rearrangement links TRBV10-3 to TRBJ1-3; the D is unclear. The CDR3 loop spans 15 amino acids. Germline CDR1 and CDR2: ENHRY and SYGVKD. Written as DNA, the CDR3 is TGTGCCATAAGTGATCCGGGTAGTAGTGGTGACACCATATATTTT. It encodes CAISDPGSSGDTIYF.

The V gene is TRBV5-6, the J gene TRBJ1-1; D ambiguous. With 0 bases removed from V and 12 bases from J, the gap between germline ends came to 15 bases. This CDR3 contains 13 residues. Looked up from germline, CDR1 is SGHDT and CDR2 is YYEEEE. CDR3 sequence: CASSLGYGEETFF. The CDR3 DNA reads TGTGCCAGCAGCTTGGGGTATGGAGAAGAAACTTTCTTT.